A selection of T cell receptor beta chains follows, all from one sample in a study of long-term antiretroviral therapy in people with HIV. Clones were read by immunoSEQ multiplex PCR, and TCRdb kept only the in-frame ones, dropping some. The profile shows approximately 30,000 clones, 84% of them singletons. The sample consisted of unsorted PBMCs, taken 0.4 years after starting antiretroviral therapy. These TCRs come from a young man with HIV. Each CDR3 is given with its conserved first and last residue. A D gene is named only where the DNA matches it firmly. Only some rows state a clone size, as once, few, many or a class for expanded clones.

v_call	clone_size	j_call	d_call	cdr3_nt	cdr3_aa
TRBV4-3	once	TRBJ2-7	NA	TGCGCCAGCAGCCAGGGCTCTTACGGACTGAACTACGAGCAGTACTTC	CASSQGSYGLNYEQYF
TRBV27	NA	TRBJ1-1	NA	TGTGCCAGCAGTTTAGGAGGGTGGGGGAACACTGAAGCTTTCTTT	CASSLGGWGNTEAFF
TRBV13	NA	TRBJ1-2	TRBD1	TGTGCCAGCAGCTCGACAGGGTCTGGCTACACCTTC	CASSSTGSGYTF
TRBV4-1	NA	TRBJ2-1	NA	TGCGCCAGCAGCCAAGATTACAGGAAAACTAACAATGAGCAGTTCTTC	CASSQDYRKTNNEQFF
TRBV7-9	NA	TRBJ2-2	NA	TGTGCCAGCAGTCCCGAGCCATGGACCGGGGAGCTGTTTTTT	CASSPEPWTGELFF
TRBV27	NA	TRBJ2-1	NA	TGTGCCAGCAGTTCCCCTCCCGGGTTTAGCTCCTACAATGAGCAGTTCTTC	CASSSPPGFSSYNEQFF
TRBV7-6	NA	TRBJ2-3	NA	TGTGCCAGCAGCTTAAACCCCAGCCAGGGCACAGATACGCAGTATTTT	CASSLNPSQGTDTQYF
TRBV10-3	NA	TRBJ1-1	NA	TGTGCCATCAGTGAGTCGAGAGGGAGGCAGAACACTGAAGCTTTCTTT	CAISESRGRQNTEAFF
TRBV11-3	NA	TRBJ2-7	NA	TGTGCCAGCAGCTTAGCCGGAGCCTACGAGCAGTACTTC	CASSLAGAYEQYF
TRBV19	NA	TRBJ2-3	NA	TGTGCCAGTAGTATAATCAGAGGGGATACGCAGTATTTT	CASSIIRGDTQYF
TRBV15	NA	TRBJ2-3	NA	TGTGCCACCAGGCCGGGAGACACAGATACGCAGTATTTT	CATRPGDTDTQYF
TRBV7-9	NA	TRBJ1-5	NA	TGTGCCAGCAGCCTGGAGTGGTATCAGCCCCAGCATTTT	CASSLEWYQPQHF
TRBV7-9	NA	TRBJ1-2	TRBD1	TGTGCCAGCAGCTCACAGGGGAAAAATGGCTACACCTTC	CASSSQGKNGYTF
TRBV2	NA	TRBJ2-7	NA	TGTGCCACCGGACCTGGGGGCCCCTACGAGCAGTACTTC	CATGPGGPYEQYF
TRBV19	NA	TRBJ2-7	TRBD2	TGTGCCAGTAGTAATAGCGGGAGGATCTACGAGCAGTACTTC	CASSNSGRIYEQYF
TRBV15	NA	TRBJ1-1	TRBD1	TGTGCCACCAGCCCCCGACAGGGCCGGGGCACTGAAGCTTTCTTT	CATSPRQGRGTEAFF
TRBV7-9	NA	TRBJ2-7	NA	TGTGCCAGCAGCGTGCTACAGGGAGACGAGCAGTACTTC	CASSVLQGDEQYF
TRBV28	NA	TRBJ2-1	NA	TGTGCCAGCAGTTTAAGGTACAATGAGCAGTTCTTC	CASSLRYNEQFF
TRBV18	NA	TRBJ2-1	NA	TGTGCCAGCTCACCGGCGCAGGGGGGGAGGTACAATGAGCAGTTCTTC	CASSPAQGGRYNEQFF
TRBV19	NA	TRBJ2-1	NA	TGTGCCAGTAGTATAGATCTCTCGGGGGGCGCTTTTGATGAGCAGTTCTTC	CASSIDLSGGAFDEQFF
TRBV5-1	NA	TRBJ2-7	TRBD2	TGCGCCAGCAGCTTACTAGCGGGGGAGCTCTACGAGCAGTACTTC	CASSLLAGELYEQYF
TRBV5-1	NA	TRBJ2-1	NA	TGCGCCAGCAGCTTGAACGGGTTCAATGAGCAGTTCTTC	CASSLNGFNEQFF
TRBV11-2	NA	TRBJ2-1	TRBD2	TGTGCCAGCAGCCGGACTAGCGGGGGCCTCTACAATGAGCAGTTCTTC	CASSRTSGGLYNEQFF
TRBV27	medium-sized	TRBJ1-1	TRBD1	TGTGCCAGCAGTTTGGACAGGGGATACACTGAAGCTTTCTTT	CASSLDRGYTEAFF
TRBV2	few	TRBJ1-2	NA	TGTGCCAGCAGTGAGGGGCGGGGCGACACCTTC	CASSEGRGDTF
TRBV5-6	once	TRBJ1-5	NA	TGTGCCAGCAGCTTGGCCGCGGGGCCTAATCAGCCCCAGCATTTT	CASSLAAGPNQPQHF
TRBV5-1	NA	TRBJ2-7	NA	TGCGCCAGCAGCCTCGGTAGGCGTGCAGGCAACTACGAGCAGTACTTC	CASSLGRRAGNYEQYF
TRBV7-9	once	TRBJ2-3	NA	TGTGCCAGCAGCCCAGCGGATACGCAGTATTTT	CASSPADTQYF
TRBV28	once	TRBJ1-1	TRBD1	TGTGCCAGCAGTTCTCCCTCTCTCCCGGGACAGGTGAACACTGAAGCTTTCTTT	CASSSPSLPGQVNTEAFF
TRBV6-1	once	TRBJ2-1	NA	TGTGCCAGCAGTGGTCGAAAGGATTCCTACAATGAGCAGTTCTTC	CASSGRKDSYNEQFF
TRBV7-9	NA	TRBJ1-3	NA	TGTGCCAGCACCAAAACCCTGGACTACTCTAGCTCTGGAAACACCATATATTTT	CASTKTLDYSSSGNTIYF
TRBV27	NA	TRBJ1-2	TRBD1	TGTGCCAGCAGTATACCAACGGGACAGGGCTTTGGGGATGGCTACACCTTC	CASSIPTGQGFGDGYTF
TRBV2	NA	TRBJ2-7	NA	TGTGCCAGCAGTTATTCCGGGAGCTCCTACGAGCAGTACTTC	CASSYSGSSYEQYF
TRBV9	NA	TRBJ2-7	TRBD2	TGTGCCAGCAGCGTGGGAGCGGGGCCACTCGAGCAGTACTTC	CASSVGAGPLEQYF
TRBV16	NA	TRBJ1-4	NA	TGTGCCAGCAGCCCCTCCCTCGAGCTGTTTTTT	CASSPSLELFF
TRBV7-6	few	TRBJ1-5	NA	TGTGCCAGCAGCCAGGGACCGACCGGGCTGCCCCAGCATTTT	CASSQGPTGLPQHF
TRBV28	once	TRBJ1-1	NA	TGTGCCAGCAGCCACCCTGGCACTGAAGCTTTCTTT	CASSHPGTEAFF
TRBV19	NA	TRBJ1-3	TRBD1	TGTGCCAGTATCCCCCTGGACAGGAGCTCTGGAAACACCATATATTTT	CASIPLDRSSGNTIYF
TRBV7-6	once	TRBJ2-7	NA	TGTGCCAGCAGCTCCCGGATAAACGAGCAGTACTTC	CASSSRINEQYF
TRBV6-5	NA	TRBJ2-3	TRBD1	TGTGCCAGCGACAACGGGACAGTCGGCACAGATACGCAGTATTTT	CASDNGTVGTDTQYF
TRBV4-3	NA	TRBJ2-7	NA	TGCGCCAGCAGCCAAGGGTACGTCGGATCCTACGAGCAGTACTTC	CASSQGYVGSYEQYF
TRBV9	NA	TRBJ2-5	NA	TGTGCCAGCAGCGTAGGGGCCGCTGTAGGGGAGACCCAGTACTTC	CASSVGAAVGETQYF
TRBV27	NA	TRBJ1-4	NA	TGTGCCAGCAGTTCCCTGGGGACTTATCAAGAAAAACTGTTTTTT	CASSSLGTYQEKLFF
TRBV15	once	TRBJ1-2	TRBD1	TGTGCCACCAGCAGAGATATGAGTTCGGGACAGGTGTATGGCTACACCTTC	CATSRDMSSGQVYGYTF
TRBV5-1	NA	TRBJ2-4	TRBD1	TGCGCCAGCAGCCCGGGAACAGGGGGGCCCAAAAACATTCAGTACTTC	CASSPGTGGPKNIQYF
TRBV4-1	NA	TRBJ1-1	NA	TGCGCCAGCAGGGCCGATCTGAACACTGAAGCTTTCTTT	CASRADLNTEAFF
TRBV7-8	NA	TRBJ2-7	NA	TGTGCCAGCAGCTTAAGTCCGGGCTACGAGCAGTACTTC	CASSLSPGYEQYF
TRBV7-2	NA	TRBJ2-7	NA	TGTGCCAGCAGCTTAGTAGAGGGGCTTGGGCAGTACTTC	CASSLVEGLGQYF
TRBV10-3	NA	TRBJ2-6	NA	TGTGCCATCAGTGCCGAGGGTTCTGGGGCCAACGTCCTGACTTTC	CAISAEGSGANVLTF
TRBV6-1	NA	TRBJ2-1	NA	TGTGCCAGCAGTGAATGGGAGAGTGAGCAGTTCTTC	CASSEWESEQFF
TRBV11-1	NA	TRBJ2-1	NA	TGTGCCAGCAGCTTAGGAGACAATGAGCAGTTCTTC	CASSLGDNEQFF
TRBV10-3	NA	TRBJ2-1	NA	TGTGCCGCCGGTGGGCGGGGTCTAAACAATGAGCAGTTCTTC	CAAGGRGLNNEQFF
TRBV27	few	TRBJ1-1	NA	TGTGCCAGCAACCTAGACGGGAACACTGAAGCTTTCTTT	CASNLDGNTEAFF